This section outlines one T cell receptor beta chain sequence together with its context. Its antigen is not known. Donors were drawn from the approximately 130-subject validation cohort, separate from the approximately 700-subject first cohort. The protocol was immunoSEQ multiplex PCR, while the TCRdb copy is restricted to in-frame clones and leaves out a portion. The sample has some 320,000 clones, 75% to 90% seen once. The sample originates from a study of cytomegalovirus exposure and HLA in healthy donors. The overall study: The use of the same platform for the roughly 120 validation repertoires and the 666 first-cohort repertoires was reported by a later analysis.

Study results and limitations: Across donors, most TCRs were seen rarely, yet some public ones were widespread.

Trimming left V 8 bases short and J 5 bases short, with 9 bases between. From germline, CDR1 is MNHEY and CDR2 SVGAGI. This CDR3 region has 11 residues. The material sequenced was PBMCs. The J gene is TRBJ2-5, the V gene TRBV6-5; D possibly uses TRBD1 or TRBD2 (6 bases each). The receptor was derived from a woman aged 30 to 39 in good health and CMV-seropositive. The CDR3 reads CASGGLETQYF. The CDR3 DNA reads TGTGCCAGCGGGGGGCTCGAGACCCAGTACTTC.